The clone carrying this T cell receptor (beta chain) has just one count. This CDR3 is 15 amino acids long. Looked up from germline, CDR1 is LNHNV and CDR2 is YYDKDF (reference sequence). Between the trimmed V and J ends, which lost 3 bases and 0 bases, there was a span of 12 bases. RNA transcripts were the template, and TCR beta CDR3 regions were amplified from them. HTBI primers primed a first-round RT-PCR, and a second-round multiplex PCR followed. TCRdb independently ran MiXCR on the multiplex PCR reads; one entry per CDR3 protein. Altogether 680,000 or so distinct CDR3 sequences are present, roughly 20% being singletons, with the ten largest covering around 6.5%. The data derive from a study of Graves' ophthalmopathy and Graves' hyperthyroidism.

The clonotype originates from a young woman with stable Graves' hyperthyroidism. Some clones in this sample may be carry-over from other donors' samples. This sequence joins TRBV15 and TRBJ2-7; D might be TRBD1 (5 bases). The sequenced material came from peripheral blood. The CDR3 spells CATSSTTVSSYEQYF. DNA of the CDR3: TGTGCCACCAGCAGTACGACAGTTAGCTCCTACGAGCAGTACTTC.